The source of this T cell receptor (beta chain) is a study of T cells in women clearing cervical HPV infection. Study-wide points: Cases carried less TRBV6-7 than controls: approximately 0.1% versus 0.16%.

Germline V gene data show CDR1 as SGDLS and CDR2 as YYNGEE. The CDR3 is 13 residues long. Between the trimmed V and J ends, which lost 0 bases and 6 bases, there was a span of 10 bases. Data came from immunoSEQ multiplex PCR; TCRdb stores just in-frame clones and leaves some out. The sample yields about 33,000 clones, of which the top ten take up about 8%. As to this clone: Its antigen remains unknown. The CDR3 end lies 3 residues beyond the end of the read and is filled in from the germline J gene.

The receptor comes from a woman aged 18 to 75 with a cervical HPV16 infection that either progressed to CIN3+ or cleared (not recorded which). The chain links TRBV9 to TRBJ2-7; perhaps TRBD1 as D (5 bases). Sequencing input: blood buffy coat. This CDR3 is CASSVGGRGEQYF. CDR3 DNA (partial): TGTGCCAGCAGCGTAGGAGGTAGGGGCGAG.